This T cell receptor (beta chain) was observed in a study of cytomegalovirus exposure and HLA in healthy donors (dated by TCRdb to 2016 to 2017). Describing the broader study: An earlier analysis of some 600 of the donors reported over 250 Gb of sequence data and around 110 million unique TCR beta sequences obtained from some 170 million T cells. Around 330 gigabases of sequencing data and about 92 million unique TCR sequences made up an early release that covered roughly 670 HLA-typed donors. The genetic ancestry cluster associated with self-reported Caucasian donors included about four fifths of the approximately 410 genotyped donors. The study aimed to test whether cataloging public T cell receptors could reveal signatures of past pathogen exposure. The T cell repertoires of 666 subjects were profiled by immunosequencing and related to cytomegalovirus serostatus. Besides the first cohort of more than 650 subjects, a separate validation cohort made up of some 110 different subjects was used. The study combined high-throughput TCR immunosequencing, statistical association of individual TCRs with disease status, and machine learning to predict cytomegalovirus infection status. In a later analysis, previously published TCR beta repertoires from several hundred donors were re-analyzed and high-resolution HLA genotyping was added so that TCR occurrence patterns could be studied. Rather than using new phenotypic data, the later analysis identified candidate immune exposures from TCR beta sequences and from how often those sequences occurred across donors. To decide whether each TCR beta V gene segment behaved as functional or pseudogenic, an earlier analysis of some 540 of the donors relied on high-throughput TCR beta sequencing. Donor age, sex, ethnicity and CMV serostatus were compiled alongside the repertoire data. Genome-wide SNP genotypes for about 65% of the roughly 670 donors were used in a later genetic analysis, which treated that subset as a discovery cohort. All discovery cohort repertoires had been generated using a single sequencing platform. HLA typing covered class I and class II loci at four-digit resolution. Typing coverage differed by locus: A, B, C, DRB1 and DQB1 were typed in about 620-630 donors, DQA1 in approximately 520, DPA1 in approximately 600, and DPB1 in 450 to 490. About 5 DR-DQ haplotypes were handled as single units for association and clustering, since linkage in the cohort was strong. Among about 370 genotyped donors of the cohort, an average of around 240,000 unique TCR beta nucleotide sequences was sequenced per donor, of which about 18% were non-productive. The paper's findings and limits, for the study overall: According to the authors, the approach could potentially be generalized to other disease states and immunological phenotypes. Across donors, most TCR sequences were observed very rarely, whereas some public TCRs were present in many individuals. A later genetic analysis associated a missense DCLRE1C variant with V-gene and J-gene trimming of TCR beta chains, and an independent cohort replicated the association. HLA typing was unavailable for some donors at each locus, so association tests used only the typed subset. In a later genetic analysis, fewer N-insertions in productive TCRs were reported among donors in an Asian-associated ancestry cluster than the roughly 700-donor mean. The presence/absence analyses assumed that sequencing depth was roughly uniform across donors, and that assumption may not be true. In a later analysis, most CMV-associated TCR beta chains were found to appear HLA-restricted, with HLA associations seemingly driven largely by CMV exposure. A later analysis found that HLA-associated TCR beta chains were more clonally expanded and had lower generation probabilities than equally common non-associated chains. Immune exposure information for the cohort was limited to CMV serostatus. A group of highly shared sequence variants was considered likely to be a technical artifact of the sequencing pipeline. Assigning TCR associations to individual alleles was difficult when HLA alleles, especially DR and DQ, strongly co-occurred. The classifier was reported to diagnose cytomegalovirus status with high specificity and sensitivity in both the original and validation cohorts. In vitro tests confirmed that a few of the cytomegalovirus-associated TCR beta chains recognize cytomegalovirus antigens. The study listed around 160 TCR beta chains as associated with cytomegalovirus. A later analysis reported that several top co-occurrence clusters appeared linked to parvovirus B19, influenza, CMV and Epstein-Barr virus. Over 15 rarely observed V segments, including chromosome 9 orphons, were excluded from the earlier analysis of approximately 500 of the donors because counts were too low. A later analysis found that TCR association rates varied across HLA loci, with DRB1 alleles showing the most associated TCRs and HLA-C alleles the fewest. A further reported finding was that TCR beta sequences accurately predicted the HLA-A and HLA-B alleles for most subjects in the first cohort. In an earlier analysis of approximately 590 of the donors, most TCR beta V segments appeared in productive rearrangements about 87% or about 30% of the time, broadly matching IMGT annotations. Because the 87-base-pair reads could not distinguish some IMGT-functional V segments, including TRBV6-2 and TRBV6-3, those segments were excluded. This cohort had only TCR beta chains sequenced, and the lack of alpha or paired-chain data limited which features could be detected. Correlated functional status among segregating V segments might reflect linkage disequilibrium, but an unknown experimental factor could not be ruled out. A later analysis associated some 17,000 TCR beta sequences with specific HLA alleles at a false discovery rate of 0.05.

The library was obtained by the immunoSEQ multiplex PCR assay. For the multiplex PCR, a mixture combining 60 forward primers for TCR Vbeta segments and 13 reverse primers for TCR Jbeta segments was used. A multiplex PCR assay on genomic DNA amplified the CDR3 region of rearranged TCR beta genes. On the Illumina HiSeq System, the amplified TCR beta libraries were sequenced as 87-base-pair reads. In the original analysis: In a later analysis, tens of millions of unique TCR beta chains were counted across the roughly 700 repertoires, and around 10 million of these chains were shared by at least two donors. A nearest-neighbor algorithm error-corrected the raw reads and collapsed the reads into unique sequences, merging closely related sequences to remove PCR and sequencing errors. V, D and J gene segments were assigned by aligning CDR3 sequences to IMGT reference sequences. For a sequence to be retained, a match of at least six nucleotides to both a V gene segment and a J gene segment was required. Rearrangements were classified as productive when the CDR3 lacked stop codons and remained in frame with V and J, and all other rearrangements were classified as non-productive. CDR3 was defined by IMGT convention, running from the second conserved V-encoded cysteine to the conserved J-encoded phenylalanine. The earlier analysis of more than 450 of the donors excluded sequences that lacked an unambiguous match to a single V gene segment. In an earlier analysis of several hundred of the donors, a V segment was called functional when productive rearrangements were above 56.7%, and segregating when the standard deviation between donors exceeded 5%. A statistical classification framework was built to diagnose cytomegalovirus status from the catalog of TCR beta chain sequences. In a later analysis, V and J genes were assigned by comparing TCR nucleotide sequences against IMGT/GENE-DB human TR gene sequences. Using the TCRdist pipeline, a later analysis assigned CDR3 sequences along with most-parsimonious VDJ recombination scenarios. In a later analysis, each TCR beta chain was defined by its CDR3 amino acid sequence together with its V-gene family, and reads without a unique V-gene family were excluded. As a way to deal with suspected cross-contamination and a sequencing artifact, a later analysis dropped hundreds of nucleotide sequences that were highly shared and had low generation probability. In a later analysis, a clonal expansion index for each public chain was calculated from normalized within-repertoire ranks of inferred template counts. A later analysis computed generation probabilities with a VDJ recombination model fitted to out-of-frame rearrangements, and checked the results against IGoR. In a later analysis, hypergeometric tests were used to score TCR-TCR, TCR-HLA and TCR-CMV co-occurrence, with a repertoire-size bias correction applied to TCR pairs. False discovery rates were estimated in a later analysis by permuting HLA or CMV assignments 20 times. In a later analysis, co-occurring TCRs were grouped with DBSCAN, and TCRdist sequence similarity was added when clustering was performed within HLA-allele-positive subsets. Repertoires with fewer than 30,000 or more than 120,000 public chains were left out of co-occurrence clustering, as were four to six repertoires with anomalous nucleotide sharing. TCRdb holds this immuneACCESS table with in-frame rearrangements only. Some clones are missing; in checked studies, unresolved V genes explain under half, and the rest has no known cause. D and trimming come from the DNA, and the V and J calls and clone size come from that table. The sample table records 60,000 to 100,000 clones; 60% to 85% of these occur just once. The top ten hold around 1.5% of the sample.

In total, 600 or so healthy bone marrow donors made up the cohort. Cohort members were all nominally healthy when sampled, although unrecorded immune exposures were likely present. The donor was CMV seronegative and was included in the group of a few hundred seronegative cohort members. A peripheral blood sample was collected from each donor, and TCR beta sequencing was performed on peripheral blood mononuclear cells. The Qiagen DNeasy Blood Extraction Kit was used to extract genomic DNA from the blood cell samples. With respect to this clone: Its antigen is currently not known. Base quality data are lacking; no much larger clone is found one base away.

Based on the germline V gene (reference sequence), the CDR1 and CDR2 sequences are DFQATT and SNEGSKA. The junction carries 3 bases between V and J, which are trimmed by 4 bases and 3 bases respectively. Including cysteine and phenylalanine, the CDR3 has 11 amino acids. Only CDR3 DNA remains: 33 bases, in frame from the first base. The sample comprised PBMCs. The chain couples TRBV20-1 to TRBJ2-2, with no confident D gene call. This TCR was recovered from a man aged 40-55 years in good health and CMV-seronegative. CDR3 reads: CSATYTGELFF. Read as DNA, the sequence is TGCAGTGCTACATACACCGGGGAGCTGTTTTTT.